This T cell receptor beta chain emerged from a study of cytomegalovirus exposure and HLA in healthy donors. Notes on the study in general: A later analysis linked a missense DCLRE1C variant to TCR beta V- and J-gene trimming. Being indistinguishable, some V segments were excluded, TRBV6-2 and TRBV6-3 among them.

About this clone itself: Its antigen is unidentified.

A multiplex PCR was run with 60 Vbeta primers and 13 Jbeta primers. Here immunoSEQ multiplex PCR was the method, and the copy in TCRdb shows in-frame clones only, minus some. The sample has over 100,000 clones; about 9.2% are singletons. The V end was cut by 3 bases, the J end by 1 base, with 9 bases between. The germline gives CDR1 SGHVS, CDR2 FQNEAQ. The CDR3 runs 14 residues. The sequence derives from a woman aged 40 to 50 in good health and CMV-seropositive. The sample comprised PBMCs. The chain recombines TRBV7-8 with TRBJ1-1, with D unresolved. The CDR3 sequence is CASSFGGGNTEAFF. Here the CDR3 DNA reads TGTGCCAGCAGCTTTGGCGGAGGGAACACTGAAGCTTTCTTT.